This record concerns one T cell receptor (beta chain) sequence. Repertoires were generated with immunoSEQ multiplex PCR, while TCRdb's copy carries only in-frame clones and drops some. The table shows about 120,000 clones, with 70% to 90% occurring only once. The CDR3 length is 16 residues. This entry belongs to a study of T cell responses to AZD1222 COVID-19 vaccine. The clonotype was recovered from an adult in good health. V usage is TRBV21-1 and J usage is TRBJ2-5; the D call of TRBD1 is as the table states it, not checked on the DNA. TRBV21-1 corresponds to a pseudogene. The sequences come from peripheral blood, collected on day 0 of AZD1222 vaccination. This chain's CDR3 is CASISRDRYGGETQYF. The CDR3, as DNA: TGTGCCAGCATCTCCAGGGACAGGTATGGGGGAGAGACCCAGTACTTC.